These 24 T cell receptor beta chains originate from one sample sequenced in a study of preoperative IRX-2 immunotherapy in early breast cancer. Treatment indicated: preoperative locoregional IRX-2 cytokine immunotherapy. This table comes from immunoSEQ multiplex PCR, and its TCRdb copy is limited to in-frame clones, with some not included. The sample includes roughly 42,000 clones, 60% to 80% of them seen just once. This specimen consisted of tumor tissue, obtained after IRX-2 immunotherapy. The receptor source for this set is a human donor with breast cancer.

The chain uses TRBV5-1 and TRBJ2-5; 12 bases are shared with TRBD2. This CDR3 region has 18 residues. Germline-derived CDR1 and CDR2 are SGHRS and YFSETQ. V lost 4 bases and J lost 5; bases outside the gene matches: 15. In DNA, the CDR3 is TGCGCCAGCAGCCCTGGGCTAGCGGGGGGGCCCGGACAGGAGACCCAGTACTTC. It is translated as CASSPGLAGGPGQETQYF. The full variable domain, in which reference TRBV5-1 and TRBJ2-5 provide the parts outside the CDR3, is KAGVTQTPRYLIKTRGQQVTLSCSPISGHRSVSWYQQTPGQGLQFLFEYFSETQRNKGNFPGRFSGRQFSNSRSEMNVSTLELGDSALYLCASSPGLAGGPGQETQYFGPGTRLLVL.

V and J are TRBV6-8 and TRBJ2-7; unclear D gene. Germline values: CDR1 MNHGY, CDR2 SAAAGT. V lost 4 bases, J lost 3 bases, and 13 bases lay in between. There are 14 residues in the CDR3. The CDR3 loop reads CASSLMGFGYEQYF. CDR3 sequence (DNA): TGTGCCAGCAGTTTAATGGGGTTCGGCTACGAGCAGTACTTC.

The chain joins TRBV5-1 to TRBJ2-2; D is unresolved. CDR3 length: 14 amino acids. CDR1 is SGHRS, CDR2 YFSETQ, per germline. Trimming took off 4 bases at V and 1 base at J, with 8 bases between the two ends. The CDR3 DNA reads TGCGCCAGCAGCGGTCTCGGGAACACCGGGGAGCTGTTTTTT. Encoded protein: CASSGLGNTGELFF.

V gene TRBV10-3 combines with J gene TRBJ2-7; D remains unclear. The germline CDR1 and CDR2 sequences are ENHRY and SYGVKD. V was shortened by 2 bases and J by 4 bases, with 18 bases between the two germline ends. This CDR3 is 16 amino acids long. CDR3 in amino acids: CAISEASLFPPYEQYF. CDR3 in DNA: TGTGCCATCAGTGAGGCCAGTCTATTCCCTCCATACGAGCAGTACTTC.

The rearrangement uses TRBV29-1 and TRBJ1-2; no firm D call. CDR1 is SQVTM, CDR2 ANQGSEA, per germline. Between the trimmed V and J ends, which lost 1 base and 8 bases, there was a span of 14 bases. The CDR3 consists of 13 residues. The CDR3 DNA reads TGCAGCGTTGAAGGCGGGGTACGGGGAGGCTACACCTTC. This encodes CSVEGGVRGGYTF.

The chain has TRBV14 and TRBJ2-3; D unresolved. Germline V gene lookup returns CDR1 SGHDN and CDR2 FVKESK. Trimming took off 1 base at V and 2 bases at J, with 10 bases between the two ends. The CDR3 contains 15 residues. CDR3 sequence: CASSQVRAPTDTQYF. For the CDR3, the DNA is TGTGCCAGCAGCCAAGTACGAGCGCCCACAGATACGCAGTATTTT.

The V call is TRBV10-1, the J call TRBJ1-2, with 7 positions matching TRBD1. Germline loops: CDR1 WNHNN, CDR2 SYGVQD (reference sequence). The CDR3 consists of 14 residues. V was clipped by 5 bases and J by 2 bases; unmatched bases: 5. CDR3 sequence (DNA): TGCGCCAGCAGTCCACAGGGGAGAAACTATGGCTACACCTTC. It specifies CASSPQGRNYGYTF.

The CDR3 loop is CSIALLADGRGTDTQYF. The CDR3 nucleotides are TGCAGCATTGCCCTGCTAGCGGATGGTCGTGGCACAGATACGCAGTATTTT. The rearrangement uses TRBV29-1 and TRBJ2-3, with 7 bases matching TRBD2. The V gene's germline CDR1 is SQVTM and CDR2 ANQGSEA. CDR3 length equals 17 residues. V lost 8 bases to trimming and J lost 1 base; unmatched junction nucleotides: 18.

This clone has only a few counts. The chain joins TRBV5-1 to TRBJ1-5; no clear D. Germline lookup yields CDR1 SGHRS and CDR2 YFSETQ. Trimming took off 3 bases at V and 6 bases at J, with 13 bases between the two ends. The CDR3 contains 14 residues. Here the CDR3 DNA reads TGCGCCAGCAGCTCCGGGGAGGCGGGTCAGCCCCAGCATTTT. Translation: CASSSGEAGQPQHF. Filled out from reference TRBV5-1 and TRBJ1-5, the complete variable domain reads KAGVTQTPRYLIKTRGQQVTLSCSPISGHRSVSWYQQTPGQGLQFLFEYFSETQRNKGNFPGRFSGRQFSNSRSEMNVSTLELGDSALYLCASSSGEAGQPQHFGDGTRLSIL.

In DNA form, the CDR3 reads TGTGCCAGCAGTTTCGGGGGGGCCGGCCAGCCCCAGCATTTT. Translation gives CASSFGGAGQPQHF. The V and J genes are TRBV28 and TRBJ1-5; perhaps TRBD1 as D (6 bases). Between the trimmed V and J ends, which lost 3 bases and 7 bases, there was a span of 13 bases. This CDR3 spans 14 amino acids. Germline values: CDR1 MDHEN, CDR2 SYDVKM. The full variable domain, in which reference TRBV28 and TRBJ1-5 provide the parts outside the CDR3, is DVKVTQSSRYLVKRTGEKVFLECVQDMDHENMFWYRQDPGLGLRLIYFSYDVKMKEKGDIPEGYSVSREKKERFSLILESASTNQTSMYLCASSFGGAGQPQHFGDGTRLSIL.

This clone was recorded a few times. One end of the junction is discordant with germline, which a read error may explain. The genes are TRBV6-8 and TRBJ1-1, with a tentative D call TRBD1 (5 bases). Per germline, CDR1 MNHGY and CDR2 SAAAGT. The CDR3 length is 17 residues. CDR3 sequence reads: CAISGIPYQKDSPEAFF. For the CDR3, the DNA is TGTGCCATCAGTGGGATTCCATATCAGAAAGACAGTCCTGAAGCTTTCTTT.

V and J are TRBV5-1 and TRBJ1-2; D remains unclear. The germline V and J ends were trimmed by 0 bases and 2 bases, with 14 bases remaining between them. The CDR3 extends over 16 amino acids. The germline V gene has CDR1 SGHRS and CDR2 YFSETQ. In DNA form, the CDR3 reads TGCGCCAGCAGCTTGGGCCAACTGGCAGAAAACTATGGCTACACCTTC. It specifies CASSLGQLAENYGYTF.

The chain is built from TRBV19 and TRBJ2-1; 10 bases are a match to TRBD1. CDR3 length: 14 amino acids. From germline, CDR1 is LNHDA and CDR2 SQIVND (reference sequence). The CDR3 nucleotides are TGTACCACCTCCCCCGGACAGGGGGGCAATGAGCAGTTCTTC. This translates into CTTSPGQGGNEQFF.

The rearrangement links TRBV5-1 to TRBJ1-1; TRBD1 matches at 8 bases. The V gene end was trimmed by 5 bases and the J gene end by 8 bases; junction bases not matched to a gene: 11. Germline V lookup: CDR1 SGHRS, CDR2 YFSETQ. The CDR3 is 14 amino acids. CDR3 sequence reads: CASSYTTGDREAFF. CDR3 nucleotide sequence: TGCGCCAGCAGTTACACGACAGGGGACAGGGAAGCTTTCTTT.

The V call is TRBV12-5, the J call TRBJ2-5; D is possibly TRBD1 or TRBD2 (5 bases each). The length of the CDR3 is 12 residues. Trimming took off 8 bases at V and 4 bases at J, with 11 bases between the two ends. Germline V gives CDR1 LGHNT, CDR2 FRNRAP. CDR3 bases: TGTGCTAGTCAGGGTGGAGGAGAGACCCAGTACTTC. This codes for CASQGGGETQYF.

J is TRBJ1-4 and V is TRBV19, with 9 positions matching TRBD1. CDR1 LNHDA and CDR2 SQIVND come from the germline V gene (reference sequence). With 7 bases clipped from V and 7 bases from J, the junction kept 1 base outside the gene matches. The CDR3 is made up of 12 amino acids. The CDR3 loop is CASNRGREKLFF. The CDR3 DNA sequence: TGTGCCAGTAACAGGGGGCGTGAAAAACTGTTTTTT.

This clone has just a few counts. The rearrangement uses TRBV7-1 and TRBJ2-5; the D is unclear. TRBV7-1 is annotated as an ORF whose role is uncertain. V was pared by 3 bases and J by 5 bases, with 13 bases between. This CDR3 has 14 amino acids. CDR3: CASSSYRTYETQYF. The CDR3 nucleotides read TGTGCCAGCAGCTCCTACCGAACCTATGAGACCCAGTACTTC.

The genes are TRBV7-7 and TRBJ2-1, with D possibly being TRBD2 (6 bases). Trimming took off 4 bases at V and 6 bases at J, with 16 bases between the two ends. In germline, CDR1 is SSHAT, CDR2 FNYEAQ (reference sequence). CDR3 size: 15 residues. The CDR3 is CASSSSSGAFNEQFF. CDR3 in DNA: TGTGCCAGCAGCTCCTCGTCGGGAGCCTTCAATGAGCAGTTCTTC.

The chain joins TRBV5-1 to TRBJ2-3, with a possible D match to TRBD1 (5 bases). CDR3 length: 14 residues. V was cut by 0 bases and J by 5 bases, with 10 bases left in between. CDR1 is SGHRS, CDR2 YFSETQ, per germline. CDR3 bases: TGCGCCAGCAGCTTGGGGGGCGGCGGAGATACGCAGTATTTT. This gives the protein CASSLGGGGDTQYF.

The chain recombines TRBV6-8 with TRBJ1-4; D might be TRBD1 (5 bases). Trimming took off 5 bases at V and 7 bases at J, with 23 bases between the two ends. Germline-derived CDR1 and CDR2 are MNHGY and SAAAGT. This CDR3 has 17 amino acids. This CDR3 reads CASSNPLSRGGIEKLFF. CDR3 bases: TGTGCCAGCAGTAACCCCCTGAGTCGGGGCGGAATTGAAAAACTGTTTTTT.

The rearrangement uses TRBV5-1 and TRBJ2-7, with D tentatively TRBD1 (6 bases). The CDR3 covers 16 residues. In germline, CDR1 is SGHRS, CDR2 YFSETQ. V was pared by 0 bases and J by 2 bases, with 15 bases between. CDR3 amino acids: CASSLVPRDTPYEQYF. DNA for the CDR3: TGCGCCAGCAGCTTGGTCCCCCGGGACACTCCCTACGAGCAGTACTTC.

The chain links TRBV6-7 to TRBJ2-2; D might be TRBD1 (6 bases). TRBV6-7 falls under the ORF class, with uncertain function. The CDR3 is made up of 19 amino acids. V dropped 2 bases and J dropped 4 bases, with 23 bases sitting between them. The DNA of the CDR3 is TGTGCCAGCAGTTACCGACAGGCAGGGCGGAGCGGACGCACCGGGGAGCTGTTTTTT. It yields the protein CASSYRQAGRSGRTGELFF.

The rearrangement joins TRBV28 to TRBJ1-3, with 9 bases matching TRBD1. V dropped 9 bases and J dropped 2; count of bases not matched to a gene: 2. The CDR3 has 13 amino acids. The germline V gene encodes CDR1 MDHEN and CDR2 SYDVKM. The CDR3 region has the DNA TGTGCCAGTTGGGACAGGGCTGGAAACACCATATATTTT. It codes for CASWDRAGNTIYF.

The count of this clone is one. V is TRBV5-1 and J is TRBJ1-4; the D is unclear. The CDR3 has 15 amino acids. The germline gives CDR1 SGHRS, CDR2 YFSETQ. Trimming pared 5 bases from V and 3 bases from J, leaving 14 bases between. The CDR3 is CASRVNGGPNEKLFF. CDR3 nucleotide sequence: TGCGCCAGCAGGGTAAACGGCGGACCTAATGAAAAACTGTTTTTT. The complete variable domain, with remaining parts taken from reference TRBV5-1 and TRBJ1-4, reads KAGVTQTPRYLIKTRGQQVTLSCSPISGHRSVSWYQQTPGQGLQFLFEYFSETQRNKGNFPGRFSGRQFSNSRSEMNVSTLELGDSALYLCASRVNGGPNEKLFFGSGTQLSVL.